The 27 T cell receptor beta chains listed next were all sequenced from one sample in a study of post-analysis software for immune sequencing data. Tagging with unique molecular identifiers was a feature of the TCR beta cDNA libraries. TCRdb reanalysed the PCR reads using MiXCR and keeps one entry per CDR3 protein. Among 740,000 or so distinct CDR3 sequences, around 50% were seen once, and the ten largest hold approximately 4.5%. Findings and caveats of the study: TRBV5-6, TRBV5-1 and TRBV20-1 belonged to a set of roughly five TRBV segments that were more frequent in patients than controls.

These receptors lack a known antigen. Sequencing was done on a sample of blood. Every receptor here comes from a girl between 10 and 17 years old with multiple sclerosis.

The CDR3 loop reads CSALGGGYNEQFF. The DNA of the CDR3 is TGCAGTGCACTCGGGGGGGGTTACAATGAGCAGTTCTTC. This chain uses TRBV20-1 with TRBJ2-1, with 8 positions matching TRBD2. This CDR3 region has 13 residues. V shed 6 bases, J shed 4 bases, and the junction held 5 bases outside the gene matches. Germline V gives CDR1 DFQATT, CDR2 SNEGSKA (reference sequence).

The CDR3 DNA follows: TGTGCCAGCAGAAGGGGGCAGGGTGTTGAGTACTTC. The encoded protein is CASRRGQGVEYF. This chain links TRBV7-8 with TRBJ2-7; TRBD1 aligns across 7 bases. The V gene end was trimmed by 6 bases and the J gene end by 11 bases; junction bases not matched to a gene: 10. This CDR3 is built from 12 residues. Germline V gives CDR1 SGHVS, CDR2 FQNEAQ. Combining the CDR3 with reference TRBV7-8 and TRBJ2-7 gives the whole variable domain GAGVSQSPRYKVAKRGQDVALRCDPISGHVSLFWYQQALGQGPEFLTYFQNEAQLDKSGLPSDRFFAERPEGSVSTLKIQRTQQEDSAVYLCASRRGQGVEYFGPGTRLTVT.

Points on this clonotype: The DNA is left out, because the CDR3 cannot be placed on it with certainty; the CDR3 is given as TCRdb lists it. The V and J genes are TRBV5-1 and TRBJ1-2; TRBD1 is the table's D call and was not checked against the DNA. Germline CDR1 is SGHRS and CDR2 is YFSETQ. The CDR3 length is 24 residues, termini included. CDR3 protein: CASSGQGLAEDEQFFGPGTYGYTF.

This clonotype was observed a handful of times. The V gene is TRBV7-9, the J gene TRBJ2-7; D is perhaps TRBD1 (5 bases). The V end lost 5 bases, the J end lost 0 bases, and 11 bases lay between the germline ends. This CDR3 is 14 amino acids long. Germline CDR1 and CDR2: SEHNR and FQNEAQ (reference sequence). The chain's CDR3 is CASSDWQGSYEQYF. In DNA, the CDR3 is TGTGCCAGCAGCGATTGGCAGGGCTCCTACGAGCAGTACTTC. Complete variable domain (other parts from reference TRBV7-9 and TRBJ2-7): DTGVSQNPRHKITKRGQNVTFRCDPISEHNRLYWYRQTLGQGPEFLTYFQNEAQLEKSRLLSDRFSAERPKGSFSTLEIQRTEQGDSAMYLCASSDWQGSYEQYFGPGTRLTVT.

The chain links TRBV3-1 to TRBJ1-6, with D perhaps TRBD1 (5 bases). This CDR3 is 17 amino acids long. The V and J ends lost 3 bases and 6 bases respectively, with 18 bases between them. The germline CDR1 and CDR2 sequences are LGHDT and YNNKEL (reference sequence). CDR3 protein: CASSHPTREGPNSPLHF. The CDR3 DNA reads as TGTGCCAGCAGCCACCCCACGAGGGAGGGACCTAATTCACCCCTCCACTTT.

This rearrangement joins TRBV29-1 to TRBJ2-7, with D maybe TRBD1 (5 bases). V dropped 5 bases and J dropped 0 bases, with 11 bases sitting between them. CDR3 length equals 13 residues. Germline assignment: CDR1 SQVTM and CDR2 ANQGSEA. The CDR3 sequence is CSVIGAPSYEQYF. Written as DNA, the CDR3 is TGCAGCGTTATAGGGGCTCCCTCCTACGAGCAGTACTTC.

As concerns this clonotype: A read error may produce the germline difference seen at one junction end. CDR3: CAGSLLDRKDYGYTF. The CDR3 region has the DNA TGTGCCGGCAGTTTATTGGACAGGAAGGACTATGGCTACACCTTC. The V and J genes are TRBV12-3 or TRBV12-4 and TRBJ1-2; 7 positions agree with TRBD1. The CDR3 is made up of 15 amino acids.

The gene calls are TRBV5-1 and TRBJ2-5; possibly TRBD1 for D (6 bases). Germline loops: CDR1 SGHRS, CDR2 YFSETQ. The V and J ends lost 1 base and 5 bases respectively, with 15 bases between them. CDR3 size: 15 residues. The CDR3 sequence: CASSLRNREAETQYF. In DNA form, the CDR3 reads TGCGCCAGCAGCTTGCGAAACAGGGAAGCCGAGACCCAGTACTTC.

The rearrangement links TRBV7-6 to TRBJ2-7; D unclear. V lost 4 bases, J lost 7 bases, and 23 bases lay in between. This CDR3 is 16 amino acids long. Per germline, CDR1 SGHVS and CDR2 FNYEAQ. This CDR3 reads CASSSGDTALPWEQYF. CDR3 in DNA: TGTGCCAGCAGCTCCGGAGACACCGCGCTCCCTTGGGAGCAGTACTTC.

The gene calls are TRBV20-1 and TRBJ2-7; 7 nucleotides align to TRBD2. V trimming: 0 bases; J trimming: 3 bases; junction bases outside the gene matches: 2. The CDR3 sequence is 13 residues long. Looked up from germline, CDR1 is DFQATT and CDR2 is SNEGSKA (reference sequence). DNA of the CDR3: TGCAGTGCTAGAGATCGGGGGGTCTACGAGCAGTACTTC. It encodes CSARDRGVYEQYF.

This clonotype was observed a few times. This chain uses TRBV4-1 with TRBJ2-1; 7 bases are shared with TRBD2. The CDR3 consists of 16 residues. Per the germline V gene, CDR1 is MGHRA and CDR2 is YSYEKL. The V segment lost 0 bases and the J segment 6 bases; nucleotides outside the gene matches: 8. CDR3 sequence (DNA): TGCGCCAGCAGCCAAGATACAGCGGGGCGGATCAATGAGCAGTTCTTC. It yields the protein CASSQDTAGRINEQFF.

The V and J genes are TRBV6-6 and TRBJ2-3; 7 nucleotides agree with TRBD1. The CDR3 contains 17 residues. Germline V gene sequence: CDR1 MNHNY, CDR2 SVGAGI (reference sequence). V shed 6 bases and J 0 bases; nucleotides not matched to a gene: 12. CDR3 region: CASSRGQKSASTDTQYF. The CDR3, as DNA: TGTGCCAGCAGCCGGGGACAGAAGTCCGCTAGCACAGATACGCAGTATTTT.

This clonotype is a singleton in its sample. The CDR3 here is CASSPGSGHTDTQYF. The CDR3 DNA reads as TGTGCCAGCAGCCCCGGATCTGGGCACACAGATACGCAGTATTTT. The chain couples TRBV3-1 to TRBJ2-3; the D is unclear. The CDR3 spans 15 residues. The V end was cut by 4 bases, the J end by 2 bases, with 13 bases between. CDR1 LGHDT and CDR2 YNNKEL come from the germline V gene (reference sequence).

This clonotype was found a few times. V is TRBV20-1 and J is TRBJ2-7; possibly TRBD1 or TRBD2 for D (5 bases each). Germline CDR1 is DFQATT and CDR2 is SNEGSKA (reference sequence). Between the trimmed V and J ends, which lost 0 bases and 3 bases, there was a span of 18 bases. The CDR3 length is 16 residues. In nucleotides, the CDR3 is TGCAGTGCTAGAGATAATATGCCGGGACGCATCTACGAGCAGTACTTC. Translated, it gives CSARDNMPGRIYEQYF.

The chain uses TRBV29-1 and TRBJ2-7; a possible D gene is TRBD1 (5 bases). The CDR3 has 13 amino acids. Germline V gene lookup returns CDR1 SQVTM and CDR2 ANQGSEA. V dropped 4 bases and J dropped 0 bases, with 10 bases sitting between them. As DNA, the CDR3 is TGCAGCGTTGCCACAGGAGCCTCCTACGAGCAGTACTTC. Translation: CSVATGASYEQYF.

The V call is TRBV3-1, the J call TRBJ1-2; tentative D call: TRBD1 (6 bases). The CDR3 is 16 residues long. The germline CDR1 and CDR2 sequences are LGHDT and YNNKEL (reference sequence). Trimming pared 4 bases from V and 4 bases from J, leaving 19 bases between. The CDR3 bases are TGTGCCAGCAGCCTCGAAGGACAGCTACGAGTCTATGGCTACACCTTC. Its protein product is CASSLEGQLRVYGYTF.

This chain links TRBV15 with TRBJ2-4, with D possibly matching TRBD2 (7 bases). Germline CDR1 LNHNV, CDR2 YYDKDF (reference sequence). Trimming left V 3 bases short and J 13 bases short, with 31 bases between. The CDR3 has 18 amino acids. Here the CDR3 reads CATSSWGEGGSLYNEQYF. DNA of the CDR3: TGTGCCACCAGCAGCTGGGGGGAGGGGGGGTCCCTCTACAATGAGCAGTACTTC.

The rearrangement uses TRBV6-1 and TRBJ2-2, with D possibly matching TRBD1 (5 bases). This CDR3 is built from 18 residues. Germline CDR1 reads MNHNS; CDR2 reads SASEGT. V lost 6 bases to trimming and J lost 2 bases, with 22 bases between them. CDR3: CASSPRLAGPQNTGELFF. As DNA, the CDR3 is TGTGCCAGCAGCCCCCGCTTAGCAGGGCCTCAAAACACCGGGGAGCTGTTTTTT.

There are a few counts of this clonotype. This chain links TRBV7-2 with TRBJ2-3, with 11 bases that match TRBD2. V lost 5 bases, J lost 2 bases, and 6 bases stayed unmatched. Germline V CDR1 and CDR2: SGHTA, FQGNSA. The CDR3 sequence is 16 residues long. This chain's CDR3 is CASSPGLAATTDTQYF. CDR3 coding DNA: TGTGCCAGCAGCCCGGGACTAGCGGCCACCACAGATACGCAGTATTTT.

This clonotype has only one observation. The chain joins TRBV12-3 or TRBV12-4 to TRBJ2-6; tentatively, D is TRBD1 or TRBD2 (6 bases each). This CDR3 is 17 amino acids long. Trimming left V 5 bases short and J 0 bases short, with 14 bases between. The CDR3 nucleotides read TGTGCCAGCAGTCCAGGGGACTCCCGCTCTGGGGCCAACGTCCTGACTTTC. This gives the protein CASSPGDSRSGANVLTF.

This clonotype occurred a few times. The chain couples TRBV2 to TRBJ2-5; D remains ambiguous. The V and J ends lost 2 bases and 0 bases respectively, with 7 bases between them. Per the germline V gene, CDR1 is SNHLY and CDR2 is FYNNEI. The CDR3 length is 14 residues. The CDR3 region is CASSESAYQETQYF. The CDR3 nucleotides read TGTGCCAGCAGTGAATCAGCGTACCAAGAGACCCAGTACTTC.

In its sample, this clonotype was seen a few times. The chain employs TRBV29-1 and TRBJ1-4; the D gene is possibly TRBD1 (5 bases). CDR1 is SQVTM, CDR2 ANQGSEA, per germline. This CDR3 comprises 13 residues. V gave up 4 bases and J gave up 8 bases, with 14 bases separating them. CDR3 DNA sequence: TGCAGCGTTGGGACAAGGGTCGGAGAAAAACTGTTTTTT. Residues: CSVGTRVGEKLFF. The variable domain in full, completed from reference TRBV29-1 and TRBJ1-4, reads SAVISQKPSRDICQRGTSLTIQCQVDSQVTMMFWYRQQPGQSLTLIATANQGSEATYESGFVIDKFPISRPNLTFSTLTVSNMSPEDSSIYLCSVGTRVGEKLFFGSGTQLSVL.

The sample holds a few counts of this clonotype. For the CDR3, the DNA is TGTGCCAGCAGCTTTGGGTCCGGACAGCAAATCTCCTACGAGCAGTACTTC. Translation gives CASSFGSGQQISYEQYF. The chain uses TRBV12-1 and TRBJ2-7; TRBD1 is the table's D call, not checked against the DNA. TRBV12-1 is described as a pseudogene. The CDR3 contains 17 residues.

The chain employs TRBV15 and TRBJ1-1; D call uncertain. Germline assignment: CDR1 LNHNV and CDR2 YYDKDF (reference sequence). This CDR3 spans 13 amino acids. V shed 0 bases and J shed 4 bases, with 6 bases lying between them. CDR3 sequence reads: CATSREQATEAFF. The CDR3 coding sequence is TGTGCCACCAGCAGAGAGCAGGCCACTGAAGCTTTCTTT.

The CDR3 DNA sequence: TGTGCCAGCAGCTTAGACGGTAGACGGGGGAGCGGCTATGGCTACACCTTC. This encodes CASSLDGRRGSGYGYTF. The J gene is TRBJ1-2, the V gene TRBV7-2; a weak D match, TRBD1 (5 bases). V lost 1 base, J lost 4 bases, and 19 bases lay in between. The CDR3 has 17 amino acids. Germline values: CDR1 SGHTA, CDR2 FQGNSA.

The chain combines TRBV4-1 with TRBJ2-1; 11 positions agree with TRBD2. Trimming cost V 0 bases and J 4 bases; bases outside gene matches: 17. CDR3 length: 21 residues. The germline V gene has CDR1 MGHRA and CDR2 YSYEKL. CDR3 amino acids: CASSQEVGTSGLPGLYNEQFF. CDR3 coding DNA: TGCGCCAGCAGCCAAGAAGTAGGGACTAGCGGCCTTCCGGGACTTTACAATGAGCAGTTCTTC.

This clonotype was detected a few times. This rearrangement joins TRBV29-1 to TRBJ2-7; D may be TRBD1 or TRBD2 (5 bases each). Germline lookup yields CDR1 SQVTM and CDR2 ANQGSEA. V shed 3 bases and J shed 3 bases, with 15 bases lying between them. This CDR3 has 14 residues. The CDR3: CSVEGPDTNYEQYF. The CDR3, as DNA: TGCAGCGTTGAGGGACCGGACACAAACTACGAGCAGTACTTC.